This is a list of T cell receptor beta chains from one sample in a study of blood T cell repertoires in COVID-19. This table comes from immunoSEQ multiplex PCR, and its TCRdb copy is limited to in-frame clones, with some not included. The sample consists of roughly 92,000 clones, about 90% of them appearing once. Sequenced sample: peripheral blood. The receptors originated from a woman aged 80 or over with active or convalescent COVID-19. Both conserved end residues are part of each CDR3. D genes are given only for firm matches. Rows give clone size only sometimes, using once, few, many, or a class for an expanded clone.

D gene,V gene,clone size,J gene,CDR3 DNA,CDR3 protein
NA,TRBV21-1,NA,TRBJ2-1,TGTGCCAGCAGCAAAGATAGGACTAGTTTCCCCAATGAGCAGTTCTTC,CASSKDRTSFPNEQFF
NA,TRBV28,NA,TRBJ2-7,TGTGCCAGCAGTTCAAGGACAGTTCCTTCCTCCTACGAGCAGTACTTC,CASSSRTVPSSYEQYF
TRBD1,TRBV9,NA,TRBJ2-3,TGTGCCAGCAGCGGAACAGGGGGCGAGACAGATACGCAGTATTTT,CASSGTGGETDTQYF
NA,TRBV3-1/TRBV3-2,NA,TRBJ1-1,TGTGCCAGCAGCCCGTCGGACAGTTTAACTGAAGCTTTCTTT,CASSPSDSLTEAFF
NA,TRBV14,NA,TRBJ2-2,TGTGCCAGCAGCCTCACAGACACCGGGGAGCTGTTTTTT,CASSLTDTGELFF
TRBD2,TRBV7-2,NA,TRBJ2-7,TGTGCCAGCAGCTTAGTCAGCGGGAGGATCTCCTACGAGCAGTACTTC,CASSLVSGRISYEQYF
TRBD2,TRBV28,NA,TRBJ2-1,TGTGCCAGCAGTACCCCAGCGGGAGGAAGCTACAATGAGCAGTTCTTC,CASSTPAGGSYNEQFF
TRBD2,TRBV6-2/TRBV6-3,NA,TRBJ2-5,TGTGCCAGCAGTACCCGTCATAGCGGGAGAACAGAGACCCAGTACTTC,CASSTRHSGRTETQYF
NA,TRBV6-5,NA,TRBJ1-4,TGTGCCATCCCAGGGACGGGAGAGGAAAAACTGTTTTTT,CAIPGTGEEKLFF
NA,TRBV5-1,NA,TRBJ1-4,TGCGCCAGCAGCTTTGAGTCAGGCGAAAAACTGTTTTTT,CASSFESGEKLFF
NA,TRBV28,NA,TRBJ1-2,TGTGCCAGCAGTTCACCCCGGACAGCCTATGGCTACACCTTC,CASSSPRTAYGYTF
NA,TRBV12-3/TRBV12-4,NA,TRBJ1-1,TGTGCCAGCAGTTTGGCCGAGAACACTGAAGCTTTCTTT,CASSLAENTEAFF
NA,TRBV6-5,NA,TRBJ2-1,TGTGCCAGCAGTACCCCTTGGGGAGCGGGTGAGCAGTTCTTC,CASSTPWGAGEQFF
NA,TRBV4-3,NA,TRBJ2-2,TGCGCCAGCAGCCAAGAACTACAGGGACCCATAAATACCGGGGAGCTGTTTTTT,CASSQELQGPINTGELFF
TRBD1,TRBV7-2,NA,TRBJ1-1,TGTGCCAGCAGCTCGACAGGGTTTGAGGCTTTCTTT,CASSSTGFEAFF
TRBD2,TRBV11-2,NA,TRBJ2-7,TGTGCCAGCAGCCCAAGACTAGCGGGCCGCTACGAGCAGTACTTC,CASSPRLAGRYEQYF
NA,TRBV19,NA,TRBJ2-7,TGTGCCAGTAGTAGTAGCGGAGGGTCCTACGAGCAGTACTTC,CASSSSGGSYEQYF
NA,TRBV19,NA,TRBJ2-7,TGTGCCAGTAGTGACACAGGGTCGGCGATTTACGAGCAGTACTTC,CASSDTGSAIYEQYF
TRBD1,TRBV10-3,NA,TRBJ2-7,TGTGCCATCAGTGATTCCGGACAGGGGAGATCCTACGAGCAGTACTTC,CAISDSGQGRSYEQYF
TRBD1,TRBV5-6,NA,TRBJ2-7,TGTGCCAGCAGCTTGCTGGGACAGGTGATCCCCCACGAGCAGTACTTC,CASSLLGQVIPHEQYF
NA,TRBV5-6,NA,TRBJ2-5,TGTGCCAGCAGCTTGGACTCGAGGGAGACCCAGTACTTC,CASSLDSRETQYF
NA,TRBV28,NA,TRBJ2-3,TGTGCCAGCAGAACTACGGGACTGGCCACAGATACGCAGTATTTT,CASRTTGLATDTQYF
NA,TRBV7-2,NA,TRBJ1-2,TGTGCCAGCAGCTTCCGAGTGGGAGACTATGGCTACACCTTC,CASSFRVGDYGYTF
TRBD2,TRBV28,NA,TRBJ2-7,TGTGCCAGCAGTTTATCGGGAGGCGCCTACGAGCAGTACTTC,CASSLSGGAYEQYF
NA,TRBV5-1,NA,TRBJ1-4,TGCGCCAGCAGCTTGGACAGTTCAACTAATGAAAAACTGTTTTTT,CASSLDSSTNEKLFF
NA,TRBV6-5,NA,TRBJ1-6,TGTGCCAGCAGTCTGGACACACTATCCAATTCACCCCTCCACTTT,CASSLDTLSNSPLHF
TRBD1,TRBV15,NA,TRBJ1-2,TGTGCCACCAGCAGAGATAGGACAGGGTATGGCTACACCTTC,CATSRDRTGYGYTF
TRBD2,TRBV19,once,TRBJ2-5,TGTGCCAGTAGTATCGTTAGCGGGTATCAAGAGACCCAGTACTTC,CASSIVSGYQETQYF
TRBD1,TRBV27,NA,TRBJ1-1,TGTGCCAGCAGTTTTGGCCCTAACAGGGGCGGCACTGAAGCTTTCTTT,CASSFGPNRGGTEAFF
NA,TRBV19,NA,TRBJ1-1,TGTGCCAGTAGCAACCAGCGAGAGGGTAGGCTGAACACTGAAGCTTTCTTT,CASSNQREGRLNTEAFF
NA,TRBV3-1/TRBV3-2,NA,TRBJ1-4,TGTGCCAGCAGCCAAGATGGGCGTGAACCCGAAAAACTGTTTTTT,CASSQDGREPEKLFF
NA,TRBV12-5,NA,TRBJ2-5,TGTGCTAGTGCTGGGGGTCCCCAGGGGGAGACCCAGTACTTC,CASAGGPQGETQYF
NA,TRBV12-3/TRBV12-4,NA,TRBJ1-1,TGTGCCAGCAGTTTAATTAACAGCCACGGTGCTTTCTTT,CASSLINSHGAFF
TRBD2,TRBV11-2,NA,TRBJ2-1,TGTGCCAGCAGCTTAGTGCTAGCGGGAGGCCATGAGCAGTTCTTC,CASSLVLAGGHEQFF
TRBD1,TRBV9,NA,TRBJ2-6,TGTGCCAGCAGTACCGGGACAGGGGGCGATGGGGCCAACGTCCTGACTTTC,CASSTGTGGDGANVLTF
TRBD1,TRBV7-9,NA,TRBJ2-1,TGTGCCAGCAGCTGGACAGGCGCCTACAATGAGCAGTTCTTC,CASSWTGAYNEQFF
TRBD2,TRBV5-1,NA,TRBJ2-3,TGCGCCAGCAGCTTCGGCCCTAGCGGGAGCCTTAGCACAGATACGCAGTATTTT,CASSFGPSGSLSTDTQYF
TRBD1,TRBV30,NA,TRBJ2-7,TGTGCCTTAATACAGGGGAACTACGAGCAGTACTTC,CALIQGNYEQYF
TRBD1,TRBV30,NA,TRBJ1-2,TGTGCCTGGAGCCGACAGGGCCTCTATGGCTACACCTTC,CAWSRQGLYGYTF
TRBD1,TRBV28,NA,TRBJ1-2,TGTGCCAGCAGTGCAGGGGGCGAGGTCTATGGCTACACCTTC,CASSAGGEVYGYTF
TRBD2,TRBV7-2,NA,TRBJ2-7,TGTGCCAGCAGCTTAGTGTCCGGGACTACCACCTACGAGCAGTACTTC,CASSLVSGTTTYEQYF